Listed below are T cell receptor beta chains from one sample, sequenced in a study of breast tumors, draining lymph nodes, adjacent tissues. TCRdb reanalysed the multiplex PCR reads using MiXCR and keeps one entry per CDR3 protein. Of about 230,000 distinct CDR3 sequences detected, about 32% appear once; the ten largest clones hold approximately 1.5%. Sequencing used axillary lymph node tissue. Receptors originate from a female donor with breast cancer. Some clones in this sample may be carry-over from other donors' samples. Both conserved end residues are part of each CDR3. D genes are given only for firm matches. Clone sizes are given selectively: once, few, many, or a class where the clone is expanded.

DNA: TGTGCCAGCAGCCAAGCAGGCATGACGCGGGAGCAGTTCTTC
CDR3: CASSQAGMTREQFF
V: TRBV3-1
J: TRBJ2-1
size: many
D: .

DNA: TGTGCCAGCAGCTCACGGGGAAGCGAGCAGTACTTC
CDR3: CASSSRGSEQYF
V: TRBV11-1
J: TRBJ2-7
size: many
D: .

DNA: TGTGCCAGCAGTTTTCGTAGGAGCGGGAGTTTCATATACGAGCAGTACTTC
CDR3: CASSFRRSGSFIYEQYF
V: TRBV2
J: TRBJ2-7
size: few
D: TRBD2

DNA: TGCAGCGTTACCCGGGAAATGGGAAGCACCATATATTTT
CDR3: CSVTREMGSTIYF
V: TRBV29-1
J: TRBJ1-3
size: many
D: .

DNA: TGCAGTGCTAGAGATGTGACTAGCGGGAGATGGGAGCAGTTCTTC
CDR3: CSARDVTSGRWEQFF
V: TRBV20-1
J: TRBJ2-1
size: many
D: TRBD2

DNA: TGCAGTGCCAGTCCGGGACGGCAAATTTATAGCAATCAGCCCCAGCATTTT
CDR3: CSASPGRQIYSNQPQHF
V: TRBV20-1
J: TRBJ1-5
size: .
D: .

DNA: TGTGCCAGCAGCTTAGGTAGCGGGAGAAGAGGAGAGACCCAGTACTTC
CDR3: CASSLGSGRRGETQYF
V: TRBV7-2
J: TRBJ2-5
size: .
D: TRBD2

DNA: TGTGCTAGTGGTTTGACACGGGGCACTGAAGCTTTCTTT
CDR3: CASGLTRGTEAFF
V: TRBV12-5
J: TRBJ1-1
size: .
D: .

DNA: TGCGCCAGCAGCTTGTCCCGCTCCTACAATGAGCAGTTCTTC
CDR3: CASSLSRSYNEQFF
V: TRBV5-1
J: TRBJ2-1
size: many
D: .

DNA: TGCAGTGCCGGAGGCGGTACGGGGGACCTCTACGAGCAGTACTTC
CDR3: CSAGGGTGDLYEQYF
V: TRBV20-1
J: TRBJ2-7
size: many
D: .

DNA: TGTGCCAGCAGCGTAGCGAGCGGGAAAACCTACGAGCAGTACTTC
CDR3: CASSVASGKTYEQYF
V: TRBV9
J: TRBJ2-7
size: many
D: TRBD2

DNA: TGTGCCAGCAGCGTAGGGTGGGGGACCACAGATACGCAGTATTTT
CDR3: CASSVGWGTTDTQYF
V: TRBV9
J: TRBJ2-3
size: once
D: .

DNA: TGTGCCAGCAACCCAGGGCCTGGGGCCAACGTCCTGACTTTC
CDR3: CASNPGPGANVLTF
V: TRBV6-1
J: TRBJ2-6
size: many
D: .

DNA: TGTGCCAGCAGCTTAGAGACACTAGTGAGGGCAGATACGCAGTATTTT
CDR3: CASSLETLVRADTQYF
V: TRBV7-2
J: TRBJ2-3
size: many
D: .

DNA: TGTGCCAGCAGCGAAGGACAGGGCCAAGAGACCCAGTCCTTC
CDR3: CASSEGQGQETQSF
V: TRBV9
J: TRBJ2-5
size: many
D: TRBD1